The TCR beta chain described here comes from a study of graft-versus-host responses after intestinal transplantation. Study-wide background: Each transplant was multivisceral, liver-intestinal, or isolated intestinal.

Measured with immunoSEQ multiplex PCR; TCRdb has only the in-frame clones, and not every one. This table has about 93,000 clones, approximately 92% appearing once. Worth noting for this clone: What it recognizes is unknown.

Unmatched junction bases numbered 9, after V lost 0 bases and J lost 0 bases. CDR3 length: 20 residues. The germline CDR1 and CDR2 sequences are MNHNS and SASEGT. Material: unstimulated CD8+ T cells sorted from spleen or lymph node cells, obtained before intestinal transplant. The chain combines TRBV6-1 with TRBJ2-4, with TRBD2 matching over 12 bases. The TCR sequence derives from a human donor who received an intestinal transplant. The CDR3 DNA reads TGTGCCAGCAGTGAAGCACGACTAGCGGGAGTGGGATTAGCCAAAAACATTCAGTACTTC. It translates to CASSEARLAGVGLAKNIQYF.